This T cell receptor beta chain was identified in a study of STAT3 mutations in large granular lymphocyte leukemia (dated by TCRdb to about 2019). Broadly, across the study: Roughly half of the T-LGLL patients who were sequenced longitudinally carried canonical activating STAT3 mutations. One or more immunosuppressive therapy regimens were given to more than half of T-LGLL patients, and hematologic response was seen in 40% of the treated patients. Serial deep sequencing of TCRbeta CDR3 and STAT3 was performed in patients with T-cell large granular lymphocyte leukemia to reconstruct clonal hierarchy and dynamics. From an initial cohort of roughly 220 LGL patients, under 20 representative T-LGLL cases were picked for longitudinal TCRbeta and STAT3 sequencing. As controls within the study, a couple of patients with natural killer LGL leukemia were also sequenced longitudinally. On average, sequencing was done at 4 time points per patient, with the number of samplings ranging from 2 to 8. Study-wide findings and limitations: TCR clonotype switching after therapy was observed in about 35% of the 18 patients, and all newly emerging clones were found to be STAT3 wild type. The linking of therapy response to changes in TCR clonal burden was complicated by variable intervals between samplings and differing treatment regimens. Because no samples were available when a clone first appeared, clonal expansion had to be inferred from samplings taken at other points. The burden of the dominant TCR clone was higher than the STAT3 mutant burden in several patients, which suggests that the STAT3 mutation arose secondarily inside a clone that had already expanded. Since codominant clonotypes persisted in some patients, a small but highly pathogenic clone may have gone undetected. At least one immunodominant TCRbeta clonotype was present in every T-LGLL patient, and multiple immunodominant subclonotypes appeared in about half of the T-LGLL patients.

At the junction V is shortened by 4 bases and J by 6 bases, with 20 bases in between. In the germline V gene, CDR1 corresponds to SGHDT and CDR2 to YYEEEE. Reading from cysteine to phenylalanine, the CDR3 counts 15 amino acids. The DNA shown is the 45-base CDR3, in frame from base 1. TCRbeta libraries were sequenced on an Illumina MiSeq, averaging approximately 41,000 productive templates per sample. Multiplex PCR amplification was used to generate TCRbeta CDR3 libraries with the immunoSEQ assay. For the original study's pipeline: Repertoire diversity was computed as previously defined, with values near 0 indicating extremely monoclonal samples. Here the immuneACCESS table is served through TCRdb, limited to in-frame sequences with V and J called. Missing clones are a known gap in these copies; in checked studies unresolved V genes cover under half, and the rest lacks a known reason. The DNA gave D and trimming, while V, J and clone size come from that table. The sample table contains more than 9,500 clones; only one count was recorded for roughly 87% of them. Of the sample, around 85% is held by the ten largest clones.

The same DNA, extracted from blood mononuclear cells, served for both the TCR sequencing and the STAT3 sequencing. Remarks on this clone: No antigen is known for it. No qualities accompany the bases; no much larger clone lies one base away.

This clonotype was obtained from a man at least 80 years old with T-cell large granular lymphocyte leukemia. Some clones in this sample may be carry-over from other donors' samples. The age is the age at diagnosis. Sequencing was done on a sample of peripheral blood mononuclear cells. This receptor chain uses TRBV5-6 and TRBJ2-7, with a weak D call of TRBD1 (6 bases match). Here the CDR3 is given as CASSTRTGWSGEQYF. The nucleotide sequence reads TGTGCCAGCAGCACGAGAACAGGGTGGAGTGGCGAGCAGTACTTC.